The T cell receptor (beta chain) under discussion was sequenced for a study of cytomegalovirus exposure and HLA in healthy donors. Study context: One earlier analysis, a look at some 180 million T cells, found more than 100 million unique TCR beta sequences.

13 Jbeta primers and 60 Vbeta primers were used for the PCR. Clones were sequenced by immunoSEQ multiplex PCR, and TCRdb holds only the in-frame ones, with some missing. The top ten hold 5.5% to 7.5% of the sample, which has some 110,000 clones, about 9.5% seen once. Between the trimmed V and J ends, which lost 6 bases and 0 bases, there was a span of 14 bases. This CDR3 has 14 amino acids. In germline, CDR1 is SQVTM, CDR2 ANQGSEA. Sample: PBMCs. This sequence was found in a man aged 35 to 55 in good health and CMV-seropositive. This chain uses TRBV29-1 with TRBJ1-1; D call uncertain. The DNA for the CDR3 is TGCAGCGTCCCCCACCAGACTGTGAACACTGAAGCTTTCTTT. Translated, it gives CSVPHQTVNTEAFF.